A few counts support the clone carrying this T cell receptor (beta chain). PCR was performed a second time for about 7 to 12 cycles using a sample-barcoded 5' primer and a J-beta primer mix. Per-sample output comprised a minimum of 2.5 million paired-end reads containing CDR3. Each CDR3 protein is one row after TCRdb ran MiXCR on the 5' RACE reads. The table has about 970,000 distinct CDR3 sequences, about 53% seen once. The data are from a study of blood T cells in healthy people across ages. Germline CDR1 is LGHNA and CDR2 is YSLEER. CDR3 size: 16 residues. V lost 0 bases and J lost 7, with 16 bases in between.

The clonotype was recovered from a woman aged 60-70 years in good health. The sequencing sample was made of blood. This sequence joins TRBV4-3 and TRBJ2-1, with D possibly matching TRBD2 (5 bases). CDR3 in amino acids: CASSQDSGTPGNEQFF. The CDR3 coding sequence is TGCGCCAGCAGCCAAGACTCCGGCACCCCGGGGAATGAGCAGTTCTTC.